This TCR beta chain was observed in a study of shared clonotypes between healthy human individuals. Trimming took 5 bases from V and 3 from J, leaving 9 bases between them. CDR3 length equals 13 residues. From germline, CDR1 is KGHSH and CDR2 LQKENI. A remark on this clone: Distinct nucleotide sequences in the sample also encode this CDR3.

TCRdb's copy holds only in-frame clones and misses some; the assay was immunoSEQ multiplex PCR. The sample comprises some 1.5 million clones, 95% to 99% of which are singletons, and about 0.4% rests with the top ten. This TCR derives from a man aged 25 to 40 in good health. The chain couples TRBV18 to TRBJ2-3, with D tentatively TRBD1 or TRBD2 (6 bases each). The sample taken for sequencing was naive CD4+ T cells sorted from blood. Subset in this sample: CD45RA+ positively selected. In DNA form, the CDR3 reads TGTGCCAGCTCATTAGGGGGGACAGATACGCAGTATTTT. Amino acid sequence: CASSLGGTDTQYF.